A single sample gave rise to the 14 T cell receptor beta chains below, sequenced in a study of cytomegalovirus exposure and HLA in healthy donors. Both 60 Vbeta primers and 13 Jbeta primers went into the PCR. Produced via immunoSEQ multiplex PCR; TCRdb's table is partial and in-frame only. The table lists about 110,000 clones, approximately 80% of them singletons. The sample was PBMCs. These receptors originate from a woman aged 55-70 years in good health and CMV-seropositive.

The chain joins TRBV6-5 to TRBJ1-1; D remains unclear. The CDR3 sequence is 15 residues long. Trimming left V 2 bases short and J 1 base short, with 11 bases between. CDR1 MNHEY and CDR2 SVGAGI come from the germline V gene. The CDR3, as DNA: TGTGCCAGCAGTTACGGTGGCACCTCGAACACTGAAGCTTTCTTT. Translating it yields CASSYGGTSNTEAFF.

This clone was counted between two and nine times. This chain uses TRBV12-5 with TRBJ1-5, with a possible D match to TRBD1 (6 bases). The CDR3 loop spans 19 amino acids. Looked up from germline, CDR1 is LGHNT and CDR2 is FRNRAP. Trimming shortened V by 0 bases and J by 0 bases, and 18 bases separated the two germline ends. The CDR3 is CASGLVQFGTPISNQPQHF. In DNA form, the CDR3 reads TGTGCTAGTGGTTTGGTACAATTTGGGACACCCATTAGCAATCAGCCCCAGCATTTT.

The chain combines TRBV28 with TRBJ1-1; D remains ambiguous. CDR3 length: 13 amino acids. The germline V gene has CDR1 MDHEN and CDR2 SYDVKM. Trimming stripped 7 bases from V and 6 bases from J, with 15 bases between. This chain's CDR3 is CASIPRIGAEAFF. DNA for the CDR3: TGTGCCAGCATTCCTCGGATCGGAGCTGAAGCTTTCTTT.

V gene TRBV7-2 combines with J gene TRBJ2-1; the D is unclear. The germline gives CDR1 SGHTA, CDR2 FQGNSA. The V and J ends lost 1 base and 0 bases respectively, with 7 bases between them. CDR3 size: 15 residues. CDR3 DNA: TGTGCCAGCAGCTTAGGGCTAGTCTCCTACAATGAGCAGTTCTTC. As protein: CASSLGLVSYNEQFF. Based on the CDR3 plus reference TRBV7-2 and TRBJ2-1, the full variable domain is GAGVSQSPSNKVTEKGKDVELRCDPISGHTALYWYRQSLGQGLEFLIYFQGNSAPDKSGLPSDRFSAERTGGSVSTLTIQRTQQEDSAVYLCASSLGLVSYNEQFFGPGTRLTVL.

This clone has just one count. The chain recombines TRBV10-2 with TRBJ2-7, with 10 bases fitting TRBD2. J lost 3 bases, V lost 9 bases, and 8 bases had no gene match. CDR1 and CDR2 from the germline V gene are WSHSY and SAAADI. This CDR3 is 14 amino acids long. In DNA, the CDR3 is TGCGCCAGGAAACCGGGACTAGCGAACTACGAGCAGTACTTC. This encodes CARKPGLANYEQYF.

Regarding this clone: Relative to the germline gene, one junction end is altered; a read error may explain this. V is TRBV11-2 and J is TRBJ2-2; 8 nucleotides line up with TRBD1. The CDR3 sequence is 16 residues long. Germline-derived CDR1 and CDR2 are SGHAT and FQNNGV. The DNA of the CDR3 is TGTGCCAGCAGCCGATCGACAGGGGCGAATACCGGGGAGCTGTTTTTT. Its protein is CASSRSTGANTGELFF.

In regard to this clone: Distinct nucleotide sequences in the sample also encode this CDR3. This sequence joins TRBV19 and TRBJ2-7; TRBD1 matches 8 bases. The CDR3 extends over 13 amino acids. The V and J ends lost 4 bases and 2 bases, in that order; junction bases with no gene match: 1. CDR1 LNHDA and CDR2 SQIVND come from the germline V gene (reference sequence). For the CDR3, the DNA is TGTGCCAGTAGTAGACAGGGGACCTACGAGCAGTACTTC. It codes for CASSRQGTYEQYF.

This clone was recorded once. The V gene is TRBV6-5, the J gene TRBJ2-3, with 7 nucleotides matching TRBD1. From germline, CDR1 is MNHEY and CDR2 SVGAGI. The V and J ends lost 2 bases and 5 bases, in that order; junction bases with no gene match: 7. The CDR3 has 15 amino acids. For the CDR3, the DNA is TGTGCCAGCAGTTACACTGGACAGGCGGGAGATACGCAGTATTTT. This translates into CASSYTGQAGDTQYF.

This clone came up a few times. The chain recombines TRBV5-1 with TRBJ2-5; 8 bases agree with TRBD2. Trimming removed 4 bases from V and 5 bases from J; junction bases left unmatched: 13. This CDR3 comprises 16 residues. Germline V gene sequence: CDR1 SGHRS, CDR2 YFSETQ. CDR3 bases: TGCGCCAGCAGCCGGGCGGACGGTAGCGGGGCGGAGACCCAGTACTTC. This codes for CASSRADGSGAETQYF.

This chain connects TRBV19 to TRBJ2-7; TRBD2 is a possible D gene (5 bases). Per the germline V gene, CDR1 is LNHDA and CDR2 is SQIVND (reference sequence). The length of the CDR3 is 14 residues. Trimming cost V 4 bases and J 2 bases, with 12 bases left between them. CDR3 nucleotides: TGTGCCAGTAGTAGTGAGGGTACAGCCTACGAGCAGTACTTC. Protein sequence: CASSSEGTAYEQYF.

V gene TRBV28 combines with J gene TRBJ2-7; TRBD1 might be the D (5 bases). The CDR3 totals 14 residues. The V gene lost 5 bases and the J gene lost 4 bases, with 15 bases spanning the gap. Germline V gene sequence: CDR1 MDHEN, CDR2 SYDVKM. CDR3 coding DNA: TGTGCCAGCAGTCTCCGACAGATTATATACGAGCAGTACTTC. It codes for CASSLRQIIYEQYF.

This rearrangement joins TRBV4-1 to TRBJ1-1; 8 bases are shared with TRBD1. CDR1 MGHRA and CDR2 YSYEKL come from the germline V gene. The ends lost 6 bases at V and 2 bases at J; junction bases unmatched: 11. The CDR3 totals 16 residues. The CDR3 sequence is CASRASQGATNTEAFF. The DNA of the CDR3 is TGCGCCAGCAGAGCGAGCCAGGGGGCAACAAACACTGAAGCTTTCTTT.

This clone has only a few counts. V usage is TRBV19 and J usage is TRBJ2-3; no reliable D call. Germline V gene lookup returns CDR1 LNHDA and CDR2 SQIVND (reference sequence). V lost 7 bases to trimming and J lost 0 bases, with 8 bases between them. There are 13 residues in the CDR3. The chain's CDR3 is CASTTTSTDTQYF. The CDR3 DNA sequence: TGTGCCAGTACCACCACTAGCACAGATACGCAGTATTTT.

The rearrangement links TRBV5-1 to TRBJ2-5; D might be TRBD2 (6 bases). The end of the DNA aligns better with TRBJ2-7, so the J call may be wrong. CDR1 SGHRS and CDR2 YFSETQ come from the germline V gene. The CDR3 runs 15 residues. The CDR3 region is CASSLVGRQAGEQYF. Written as DNA, the CDR3 is TGCGCCAGCAGCTTGGTAGGGCGGCAAGCGGGCGAGCAGTACTTC.